This T cell receptor beta chain is from a study of blood T cells in healthy people across ages. Every sample yielded at least 6.5 million isolated PBMCs. Combining a sample-barcoded 5' primer with a J-beta primer mix, a second PCR ran for about 7 to 12 cycles. A template-switch adaptor with 12 random nucleotides tagged each cDNA molecule. TCRdb fed the 5' RACE reads into MiXCR, producing one record per CDR3 protein. This table holds more than 1.4 million distinct CDR3 sequences, roughly 40% found once. Study-level points and caveats: Diversity of TCR beta correlated strongly with naive T cell percentage. The authors considered diversity estimates from one million T cells to be underestimates.

Turning to this clonotype: Its antigen remains unknown. The junction departs from the called germline gene at one end, perhaps through a read error.

The clonotype originates from a young woman in good health. Sample: blood.

The CDR3 region is CTSSQADSGPQHF. CDR3 in DNA: TGTACCAGCAGTCAGGCGGATTCGGGGCCCCAGCATTTT. The V gene is TRBV12-3 or TRBV12-4, the J gene TRBJ1-5; no firm D call. The CDR3 is 13 residues long.